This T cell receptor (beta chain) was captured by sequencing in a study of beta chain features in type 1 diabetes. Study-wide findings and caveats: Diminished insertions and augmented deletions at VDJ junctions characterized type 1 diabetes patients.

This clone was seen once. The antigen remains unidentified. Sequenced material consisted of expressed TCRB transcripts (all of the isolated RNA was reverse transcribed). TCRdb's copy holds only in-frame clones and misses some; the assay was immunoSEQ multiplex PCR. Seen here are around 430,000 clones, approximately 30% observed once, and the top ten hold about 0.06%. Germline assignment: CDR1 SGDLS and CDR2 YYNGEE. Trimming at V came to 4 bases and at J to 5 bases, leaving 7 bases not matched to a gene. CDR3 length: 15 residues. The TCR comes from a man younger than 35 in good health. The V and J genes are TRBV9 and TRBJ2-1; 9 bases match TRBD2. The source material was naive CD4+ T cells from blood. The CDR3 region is CASSLGLANDNEQFF. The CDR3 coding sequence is TGTGCCAGCAGCCTTGGACTAGCGAACGACAATGAGCAGTTCTTC.